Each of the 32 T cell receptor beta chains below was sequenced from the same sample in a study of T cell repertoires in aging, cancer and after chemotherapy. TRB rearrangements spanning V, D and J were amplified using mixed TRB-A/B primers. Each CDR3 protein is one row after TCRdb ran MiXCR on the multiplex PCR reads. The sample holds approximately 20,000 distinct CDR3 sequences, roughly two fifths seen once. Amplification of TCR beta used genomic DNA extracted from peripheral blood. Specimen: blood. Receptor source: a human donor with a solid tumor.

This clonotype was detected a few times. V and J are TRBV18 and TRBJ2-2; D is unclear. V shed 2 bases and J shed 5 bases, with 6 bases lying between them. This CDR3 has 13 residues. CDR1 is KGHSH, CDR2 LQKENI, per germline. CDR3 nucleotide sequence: TGTGCCAGCTCACCAGGACGGACCGGGGAGCTGTTTTTT. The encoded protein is CASSPGRTGELFF.

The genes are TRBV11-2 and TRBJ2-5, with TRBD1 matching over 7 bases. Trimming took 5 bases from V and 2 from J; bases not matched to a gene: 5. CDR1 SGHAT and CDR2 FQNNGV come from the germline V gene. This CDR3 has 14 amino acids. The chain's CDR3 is CASSRRQGQETQYF. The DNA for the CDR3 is TGTGCCAGCAGCCGACGACAGGGACAAGAGACCCAGTACTTC.

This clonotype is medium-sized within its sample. The CDR3 loop reads CATSRSPPGQGTGELFF. CDR3 DNA sequence: TGTGCCACCAGCAGATCCCCTCCGGGACAGGGAACCGGGGAGCTGTTTTTT. The chain links TRBV15 to TRBJ2-2, with 9 bases that match TRBD1. V lost 2 bases and J lost 5; bases outside the gene matches: 9. CDR3 length: 17 amino acids. The germline CDR1 and CDR2 sequences are LNHNV and YYDKDF (reference sequence).

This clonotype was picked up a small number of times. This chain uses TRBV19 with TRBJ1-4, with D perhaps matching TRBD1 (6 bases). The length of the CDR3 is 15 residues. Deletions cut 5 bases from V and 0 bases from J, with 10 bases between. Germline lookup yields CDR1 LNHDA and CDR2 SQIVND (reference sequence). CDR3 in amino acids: CASSLNRATNEKLFF. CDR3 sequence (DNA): TGTGCCAGTAGTCTGAACAGGGCAACTAATGAAAAACTGTTTTTT.

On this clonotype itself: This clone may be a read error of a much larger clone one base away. This CDR3 is CSVVPSLNDQFF. In DNA, the CDR3 is TGCAGCGTTGTGCCCTCACTCAATGATCAGTTCTTC. The J gene is TRBJ2-1, the V gene TRBV29-1; D gene unclear. There are 12 residues in the CDR3. In germline, CDR1 is SQVTM, CDR2 ANQGSEA.

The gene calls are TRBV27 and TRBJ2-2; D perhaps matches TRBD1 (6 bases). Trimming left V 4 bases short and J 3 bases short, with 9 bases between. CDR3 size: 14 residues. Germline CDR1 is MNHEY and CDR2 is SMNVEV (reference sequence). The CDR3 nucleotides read TGTGCCAGCAGTTACGGACAGTACACCGGGGAGCTGTTTTTT. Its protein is CASSYGQYTGELFF.

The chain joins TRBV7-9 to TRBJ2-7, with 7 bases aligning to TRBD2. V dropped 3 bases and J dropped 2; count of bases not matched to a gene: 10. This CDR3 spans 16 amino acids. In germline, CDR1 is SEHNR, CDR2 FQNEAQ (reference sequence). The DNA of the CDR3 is TGTGCCAGCAGCTTGGGACTAAGCGGGGACGCCTACGAGCAGTACTTC. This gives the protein CASSLGLSGDAYEQYF.

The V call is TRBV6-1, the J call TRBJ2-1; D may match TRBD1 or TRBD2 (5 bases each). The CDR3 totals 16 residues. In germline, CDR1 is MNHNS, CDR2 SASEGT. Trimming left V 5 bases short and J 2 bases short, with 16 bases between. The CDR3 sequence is CASSRDRDPAYNEQFF. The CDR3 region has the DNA TGTGCCAGCAGTAGGGATCGGGACCCCGCCTACAATGAGCAGTTCTTC.

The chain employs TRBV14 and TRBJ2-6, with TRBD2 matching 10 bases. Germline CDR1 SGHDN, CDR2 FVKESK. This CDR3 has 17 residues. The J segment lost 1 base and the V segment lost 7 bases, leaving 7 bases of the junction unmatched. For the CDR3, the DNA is TGTGCCAGCAATAGCGGGAGGAGTTGGTCTGGGGCCAACGTCCTGACTTTC. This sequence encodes CASNSGRSWSGANVLTF.

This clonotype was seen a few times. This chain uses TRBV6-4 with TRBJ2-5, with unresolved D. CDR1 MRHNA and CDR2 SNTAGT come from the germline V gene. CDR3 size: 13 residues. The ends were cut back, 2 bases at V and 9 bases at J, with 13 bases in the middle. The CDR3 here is CASSDVSRLPQYF. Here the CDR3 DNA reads TGTGCCAGCAGTGACGTGAGTCGGCTACCCCAGTACTTC.

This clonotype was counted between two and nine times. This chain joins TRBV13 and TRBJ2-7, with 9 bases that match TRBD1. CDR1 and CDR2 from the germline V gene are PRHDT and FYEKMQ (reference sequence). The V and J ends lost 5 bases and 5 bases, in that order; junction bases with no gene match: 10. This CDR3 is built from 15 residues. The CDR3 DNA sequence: TGTGCCAGCAGCCCCGGGACAGGGTTTATTAACGAGCAGTACTTC. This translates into CASSPGTGFINEQYF. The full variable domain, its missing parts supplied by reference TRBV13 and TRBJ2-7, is AAGVIQSPRHLIKEKRETATLKCYPIPRHDTVYWYQQGPGQDPQFLISFYEKMQSDKGSIPDRFSAQQFSDYHSELNMSSLELGDSALYFCASSPGTGFINEQYFGPGTRLTVT.

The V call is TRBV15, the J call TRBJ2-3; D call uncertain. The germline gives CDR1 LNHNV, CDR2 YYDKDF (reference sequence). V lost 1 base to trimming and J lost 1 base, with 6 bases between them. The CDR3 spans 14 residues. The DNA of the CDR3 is TGTGCCACCAGCAGAGTCGGCGGCACAGATACGCAGTATTTT. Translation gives CATSRVGGTDTQYF.

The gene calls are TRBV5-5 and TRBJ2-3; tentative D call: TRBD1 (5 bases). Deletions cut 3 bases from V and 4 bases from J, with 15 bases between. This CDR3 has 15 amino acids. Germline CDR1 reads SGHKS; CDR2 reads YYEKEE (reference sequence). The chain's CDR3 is CASSSGSAEADTQYF. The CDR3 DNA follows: TGTGCCAGCAGCTCAGGGTCCGCAGAGGCAGATACGCAGTATTTT.

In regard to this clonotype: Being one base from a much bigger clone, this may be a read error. CDR3 bases: TGCAGCGCTGTCGGCGCGGGAGTTACCGTGGAGCTGTTTTTT. Its protein is CSAVGAGVTVELFF. This rearrangement joins TRBV29-1 to TRBJ2-2; TRBD2 matches 7 bases. CDR1 SQVTM and CDR2 ANQGSEA come from the germline V gene. The CDR3 spans 14 residues.

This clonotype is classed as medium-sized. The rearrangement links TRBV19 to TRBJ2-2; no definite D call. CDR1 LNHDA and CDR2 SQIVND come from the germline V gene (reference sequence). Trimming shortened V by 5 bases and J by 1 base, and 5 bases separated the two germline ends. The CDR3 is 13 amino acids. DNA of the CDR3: TGTGCCAGTAGTTCCGGGAACACCGGGGAGCTGTTTTTT. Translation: CASSSGNTGELFF.

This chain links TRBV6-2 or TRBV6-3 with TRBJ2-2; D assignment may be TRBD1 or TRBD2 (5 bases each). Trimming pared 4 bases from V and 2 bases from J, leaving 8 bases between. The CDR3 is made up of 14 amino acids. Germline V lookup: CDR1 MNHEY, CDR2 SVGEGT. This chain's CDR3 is CASSWDANTGELFF. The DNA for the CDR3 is TGTGCCAGCAGTTGGGACGCCAACACCGGGGAGCTGTTTTTT.

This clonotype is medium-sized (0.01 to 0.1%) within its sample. In nucleotides, the CDR3 is TGTGCCAGTAAAGCCAGGGGTTCGAATGAGCAGTTCTTC. It is translated as CASKARGSNEQFF. The V gene is TRBV19, the J gene TRBJ2-1; D possibly corresponds to TRBD1 (6 bases). Germline values: CDR1 LNHDA, CDR2 SQIVND (reference sequence). The CDR3 contains 13 residues. Deletions cut 7 bases from V and 7 bases from J, with 14 bases between.

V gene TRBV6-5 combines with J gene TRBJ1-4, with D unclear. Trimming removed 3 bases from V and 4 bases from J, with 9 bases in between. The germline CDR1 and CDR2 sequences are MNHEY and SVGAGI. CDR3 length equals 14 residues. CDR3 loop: CASSYYDDNEKLFF. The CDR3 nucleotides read TGTGCCAGCAGTTATTATGACGATAATGAAAAACTGTTTTTT.

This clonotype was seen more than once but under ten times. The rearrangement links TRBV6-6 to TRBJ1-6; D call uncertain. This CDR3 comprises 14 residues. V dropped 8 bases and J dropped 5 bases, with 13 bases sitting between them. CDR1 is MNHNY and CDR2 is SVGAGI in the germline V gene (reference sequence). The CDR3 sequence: CASENGLNNSPLHF. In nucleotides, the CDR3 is TGTGCCAGCGAGAATGGGCTGAATAATTCACCCCTCCACTTT.

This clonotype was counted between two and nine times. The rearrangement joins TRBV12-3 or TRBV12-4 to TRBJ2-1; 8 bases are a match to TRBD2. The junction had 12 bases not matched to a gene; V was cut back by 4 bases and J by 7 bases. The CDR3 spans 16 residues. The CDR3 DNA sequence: TGTGCCAGCAGTTATCACCGGGGGGGAGCTCGGAATGAGCAGTTCTTC. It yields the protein CASSYHRGGARNEQFF.

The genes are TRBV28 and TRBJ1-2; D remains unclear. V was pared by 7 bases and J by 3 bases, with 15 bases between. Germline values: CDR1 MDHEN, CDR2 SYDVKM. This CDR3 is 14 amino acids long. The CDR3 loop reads CASNFLSWDYGYTF. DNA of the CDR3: TGTGCCAGCAACTTCCTCTCGTGGGACTATGGCTACACCTTC.

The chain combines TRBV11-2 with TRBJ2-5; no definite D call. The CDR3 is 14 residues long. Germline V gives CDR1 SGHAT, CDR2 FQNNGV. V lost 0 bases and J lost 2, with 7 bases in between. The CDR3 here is CASSLDPRQETQYF. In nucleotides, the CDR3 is TGTGCCAGCAGCTTAGATCCCAGGCAAGAGACCCAGTACTTC.

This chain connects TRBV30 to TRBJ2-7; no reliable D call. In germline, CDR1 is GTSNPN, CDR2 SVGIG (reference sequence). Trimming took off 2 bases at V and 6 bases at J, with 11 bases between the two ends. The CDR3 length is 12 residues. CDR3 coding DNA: TGTGCCTGGAGTATGGCCCTAGGCGAGCAGTACTTC. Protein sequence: CAWSMALGEQYF.

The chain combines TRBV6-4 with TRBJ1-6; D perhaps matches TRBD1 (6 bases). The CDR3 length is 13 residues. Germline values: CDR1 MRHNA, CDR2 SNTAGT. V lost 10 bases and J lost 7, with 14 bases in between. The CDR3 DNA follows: TGTGCCACGAGGGGGGCTTGGAATTCACCCCTCCACTTT. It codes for CATRGAWNSPLHF.

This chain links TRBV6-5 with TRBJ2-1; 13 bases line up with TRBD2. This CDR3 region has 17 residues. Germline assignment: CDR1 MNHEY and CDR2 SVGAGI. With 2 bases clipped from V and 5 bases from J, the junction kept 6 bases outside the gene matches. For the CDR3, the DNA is TGTGCCAGCAGTTACCACCCGGGACTAGCGGGACACAATGAGCAGTTCTTC. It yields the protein CASSYHPGLAGHNEQFF.

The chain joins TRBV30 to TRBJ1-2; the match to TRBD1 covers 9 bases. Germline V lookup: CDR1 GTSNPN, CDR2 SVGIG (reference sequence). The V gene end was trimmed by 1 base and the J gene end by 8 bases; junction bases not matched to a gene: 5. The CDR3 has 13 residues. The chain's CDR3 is CAWSEYRGRGYTF. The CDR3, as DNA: TGTGCCTGGAGTGAATACAGGGGGCGCGGCTACACCTTC.

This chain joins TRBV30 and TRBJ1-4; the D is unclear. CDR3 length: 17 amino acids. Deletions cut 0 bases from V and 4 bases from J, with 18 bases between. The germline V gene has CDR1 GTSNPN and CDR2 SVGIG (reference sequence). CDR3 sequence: CAWSVLFGSNDNEKLFF. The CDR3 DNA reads TGTGCCTGGAGTGTACTATTTGGCAGCAACGATAATGAAAAACTGTTTTTT.

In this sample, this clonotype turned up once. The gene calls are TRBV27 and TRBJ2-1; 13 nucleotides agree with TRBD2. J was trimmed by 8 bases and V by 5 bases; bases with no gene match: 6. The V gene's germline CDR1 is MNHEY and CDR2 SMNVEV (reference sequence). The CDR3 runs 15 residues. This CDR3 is CASSPGTSGADEQFF. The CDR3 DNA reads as TGTGCCAGCAGTCCAGGGACTAGCGGGGCTGATGAGCAGTTCTTC.

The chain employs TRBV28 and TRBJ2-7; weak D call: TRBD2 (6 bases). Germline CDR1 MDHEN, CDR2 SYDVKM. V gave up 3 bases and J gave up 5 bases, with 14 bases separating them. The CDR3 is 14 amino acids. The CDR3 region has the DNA TGTGCCAGCAGTTTGCGCGGGATTTTCGACGAGCAGTACTTC. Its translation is CASSLRGIFDEQYF.

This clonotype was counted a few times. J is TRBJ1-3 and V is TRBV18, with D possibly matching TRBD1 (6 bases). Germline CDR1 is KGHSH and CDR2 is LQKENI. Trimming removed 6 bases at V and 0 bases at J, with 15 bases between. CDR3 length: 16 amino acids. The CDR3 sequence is CASSQEQGGSGNTIYF. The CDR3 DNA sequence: TGTGCCAGCTCCCAAGAACAGGGAGGCTCTGGAAACACCATATATTTT. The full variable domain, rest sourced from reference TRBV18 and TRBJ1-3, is NAGVMQNPRHLVRRRGQEARLRCSPMKGHSHVYWYRQLPEEGLKFMVYLQKENIIDESGMPKERFSAEFPKEGPSILRIQQVVRGDSAAYFCASSQEQGGSGNTIYFGEGSWLTVV.

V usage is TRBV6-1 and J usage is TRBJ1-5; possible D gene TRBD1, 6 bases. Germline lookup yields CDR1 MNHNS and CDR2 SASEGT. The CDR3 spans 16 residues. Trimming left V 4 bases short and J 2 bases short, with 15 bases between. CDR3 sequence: CASSGGTPLGNQPQHF. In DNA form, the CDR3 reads TGTGCCAGCAGTGGAGGGACACCTCTTGGCAATCAGCCCCAGCATTTT.

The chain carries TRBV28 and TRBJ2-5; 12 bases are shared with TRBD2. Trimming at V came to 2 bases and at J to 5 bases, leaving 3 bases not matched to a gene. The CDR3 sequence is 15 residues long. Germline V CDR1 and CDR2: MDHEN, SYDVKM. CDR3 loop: CASSLASGGVETQYF. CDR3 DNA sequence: TGTGCCAGCAGTTTAGCTAGCGGGGGGGTGGAGACCCAGTACTTC.